Reported below is one TCR beta chain. Its antigen is unidentified. This sample was included in a study of T cells in Graves' hyperthyroidism and ophthalmopathy. Diagnostic decisions used clinical symptoms, serum thyroxine and TRAb, thyroid ultrasound and orbital computed tomography. This CDR3 contains 15 residues. V was pared by 3 bases and J by 4 bases, with 16 bases between. From germline, CDR1 is SGHRS and CDR2 YFSETQ. From RNA transcripts, TCR beta CDR3 regions were amplified. The TCR CDR3 was amplified in a first-round RT-PCR using the HTBI primer set. TCRdb redid the calling of the multiplex PCR reads with MiXCR, one entry per CDR3 protein. Among about 840,000 distinct CDR3 sequences listed, 38% were seen once. Whole-study findings and limits: The blood repertoire included most of the expanded thyroid clonotypes above 0.001.

The gene calls are TRBV5-1 and TRBJ1-1; D is possibly TRBD1 (5 bases). Specimen: blood. This receptor was taken from a man younger than 35 with Graves' hyperthyroidism. CDR3 sequence (DNA): TGCGCCAGCAGCTCAAGACAGTACGGGACCACTGAAGCTTTCTTT. Amino acid sequence: CASSSRQYGTTEAFF.